These T cell receptor beta chains were read from a single sample in a study of Ad26.COV2.S vaccination and SARS-CoV-2 variants. Assay: immunoSEQ multiplex PCR; the TCRdb copy retains only in-frame clones and omits some. Of about 480,000 clones in the sample, 87% were seen once. Specimen: peripheral blood, collected in a trial of Ad26.COV2.S vaccine versus placebo. The receptors come from a person between 18 and 65 years old who received the Ad26.COV2.S COVID-19 vaccine or a placebo. Both conserved end residues are part of each CDR3. A D gene is named only where the DNA matches it firmly.

18,TRBD2,TRBJ2-2,TRBV7-2,CASSLRATSGSLTGELFF
16,TRBD2,TRBJ2-2,TRBV5-6,CASSQGLAGSYGELFF
11,-,TRBJ1-2,TRBV30,CACDGNYGYTF
16,TRBD2,TRBJ2-7,TRBV4-1,CASSQEHSGRAYEQYF
18,TRBD1,TRBJ1-2,TRBV5-4,CASSPTPGQGATGYGYTF
16,-,TRBJ1-5,TRBV18,CASSPPGSSSNQPQHF
13,-,TRBJ1-1,TRBV12-3/TRBV12-4,CASRSTANTEAFF
20,TRBD2,TRBJ2-2,TRBV5-1,CASSLGTSTSGRVNTGELFF
15,TRBD2,TRBJ2-1,TRBV11-3,CASSLGSREFDEQFF
16,TRBD1,TRBJ1-2,TRBV14,CASSQHTGQGRRGYTF
18,-,TRBJ2-3,TRBV3-1/TRBV3-2,CASSLLGGTSRGSDTQYF
16,-,TRBJ1-6,TRBV4-3,CASSQEDSSYNSPLHF
15,TRBD1,TRBJ2-7,TRBV27,CASSLRTGESYEQYF
11,-,TRBJ2-3,TRBV6-5,CASRGADTQYF
11,-,TRBJ2-3,TRBV2,CATRTGDTQYF
15,TRBD2,TRBJ2-7,TRBV4-3,CASSQGLAGPYEQYF
14,-,TRBJ1-2,TRBV15,CATSTRGSGYGYTF
14,-,TRBJ2-3,TRBV2,CASRITRGADTQYF
14,-,TRBJ2-7,TRBV27,CASSLLRGPYEQYF
13,-,TRBJ1-1,TRBV6-5,CASSYGRNGEAFF
13,-,TRBJ2-1,TRBV15,CATSRDGAGEQFF
13,-,TRBJ1-1,TRBV27,CATREGLNTEAFF
14,-,TRBJ2-7,TRBV2,CASSPAGGNYEQYF
19,TRBD2,TRBJ2-3,TRBV23-1,CASSHPQGLAGGPSDTQYF
17,TRBD1,TRBJ1-1,TRBV4-3,CASSQLTGTGVHTEAFF
18,TRBD2,TRBJ2-1,TRBV4-2,CASSQDPGGLGNFNEQFF
17,-,TRBJ1-1,TRBV4-2,CASSQQVGGRVNTEAFF
14,-,TRBJ2-7,TRBV6-5,CASSYSTGVFEQYF
14,-,TRBJ1-1,TRBV30,CAWKQTEMNTEAFF
11,-,TRBJ2-7,TRBV20-1,CSARLPYEQYF
15,-,TRBJ1-4,TRBV7-9,CASSLGQALTEKLFF
15,-,TRBJ2-7,TRBV3-1/TRBV3-2,CASSQMGLRTGEQYF